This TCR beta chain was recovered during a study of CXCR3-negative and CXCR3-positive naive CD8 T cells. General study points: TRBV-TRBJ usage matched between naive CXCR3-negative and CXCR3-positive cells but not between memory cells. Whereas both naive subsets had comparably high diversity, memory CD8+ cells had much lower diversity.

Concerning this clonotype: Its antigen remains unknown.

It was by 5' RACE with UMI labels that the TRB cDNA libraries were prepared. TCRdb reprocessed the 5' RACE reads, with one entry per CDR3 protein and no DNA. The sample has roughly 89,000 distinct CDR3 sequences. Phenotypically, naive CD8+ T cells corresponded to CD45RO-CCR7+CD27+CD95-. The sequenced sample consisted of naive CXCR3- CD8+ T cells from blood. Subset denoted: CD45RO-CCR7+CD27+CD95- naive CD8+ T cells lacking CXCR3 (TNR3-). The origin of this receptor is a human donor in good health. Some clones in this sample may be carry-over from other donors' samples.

The CDR3 here is CASSQGGQGFYEQYF. V and J are TRBV4-1 and TRBJ2-7; as DNA is missing, the TRBD1 call by TCRdb cannot be tested. There are 15 residues in the CDR3. Per the germline V gene, CDR1 is MGHRA and CDR2 is YSYEKL.